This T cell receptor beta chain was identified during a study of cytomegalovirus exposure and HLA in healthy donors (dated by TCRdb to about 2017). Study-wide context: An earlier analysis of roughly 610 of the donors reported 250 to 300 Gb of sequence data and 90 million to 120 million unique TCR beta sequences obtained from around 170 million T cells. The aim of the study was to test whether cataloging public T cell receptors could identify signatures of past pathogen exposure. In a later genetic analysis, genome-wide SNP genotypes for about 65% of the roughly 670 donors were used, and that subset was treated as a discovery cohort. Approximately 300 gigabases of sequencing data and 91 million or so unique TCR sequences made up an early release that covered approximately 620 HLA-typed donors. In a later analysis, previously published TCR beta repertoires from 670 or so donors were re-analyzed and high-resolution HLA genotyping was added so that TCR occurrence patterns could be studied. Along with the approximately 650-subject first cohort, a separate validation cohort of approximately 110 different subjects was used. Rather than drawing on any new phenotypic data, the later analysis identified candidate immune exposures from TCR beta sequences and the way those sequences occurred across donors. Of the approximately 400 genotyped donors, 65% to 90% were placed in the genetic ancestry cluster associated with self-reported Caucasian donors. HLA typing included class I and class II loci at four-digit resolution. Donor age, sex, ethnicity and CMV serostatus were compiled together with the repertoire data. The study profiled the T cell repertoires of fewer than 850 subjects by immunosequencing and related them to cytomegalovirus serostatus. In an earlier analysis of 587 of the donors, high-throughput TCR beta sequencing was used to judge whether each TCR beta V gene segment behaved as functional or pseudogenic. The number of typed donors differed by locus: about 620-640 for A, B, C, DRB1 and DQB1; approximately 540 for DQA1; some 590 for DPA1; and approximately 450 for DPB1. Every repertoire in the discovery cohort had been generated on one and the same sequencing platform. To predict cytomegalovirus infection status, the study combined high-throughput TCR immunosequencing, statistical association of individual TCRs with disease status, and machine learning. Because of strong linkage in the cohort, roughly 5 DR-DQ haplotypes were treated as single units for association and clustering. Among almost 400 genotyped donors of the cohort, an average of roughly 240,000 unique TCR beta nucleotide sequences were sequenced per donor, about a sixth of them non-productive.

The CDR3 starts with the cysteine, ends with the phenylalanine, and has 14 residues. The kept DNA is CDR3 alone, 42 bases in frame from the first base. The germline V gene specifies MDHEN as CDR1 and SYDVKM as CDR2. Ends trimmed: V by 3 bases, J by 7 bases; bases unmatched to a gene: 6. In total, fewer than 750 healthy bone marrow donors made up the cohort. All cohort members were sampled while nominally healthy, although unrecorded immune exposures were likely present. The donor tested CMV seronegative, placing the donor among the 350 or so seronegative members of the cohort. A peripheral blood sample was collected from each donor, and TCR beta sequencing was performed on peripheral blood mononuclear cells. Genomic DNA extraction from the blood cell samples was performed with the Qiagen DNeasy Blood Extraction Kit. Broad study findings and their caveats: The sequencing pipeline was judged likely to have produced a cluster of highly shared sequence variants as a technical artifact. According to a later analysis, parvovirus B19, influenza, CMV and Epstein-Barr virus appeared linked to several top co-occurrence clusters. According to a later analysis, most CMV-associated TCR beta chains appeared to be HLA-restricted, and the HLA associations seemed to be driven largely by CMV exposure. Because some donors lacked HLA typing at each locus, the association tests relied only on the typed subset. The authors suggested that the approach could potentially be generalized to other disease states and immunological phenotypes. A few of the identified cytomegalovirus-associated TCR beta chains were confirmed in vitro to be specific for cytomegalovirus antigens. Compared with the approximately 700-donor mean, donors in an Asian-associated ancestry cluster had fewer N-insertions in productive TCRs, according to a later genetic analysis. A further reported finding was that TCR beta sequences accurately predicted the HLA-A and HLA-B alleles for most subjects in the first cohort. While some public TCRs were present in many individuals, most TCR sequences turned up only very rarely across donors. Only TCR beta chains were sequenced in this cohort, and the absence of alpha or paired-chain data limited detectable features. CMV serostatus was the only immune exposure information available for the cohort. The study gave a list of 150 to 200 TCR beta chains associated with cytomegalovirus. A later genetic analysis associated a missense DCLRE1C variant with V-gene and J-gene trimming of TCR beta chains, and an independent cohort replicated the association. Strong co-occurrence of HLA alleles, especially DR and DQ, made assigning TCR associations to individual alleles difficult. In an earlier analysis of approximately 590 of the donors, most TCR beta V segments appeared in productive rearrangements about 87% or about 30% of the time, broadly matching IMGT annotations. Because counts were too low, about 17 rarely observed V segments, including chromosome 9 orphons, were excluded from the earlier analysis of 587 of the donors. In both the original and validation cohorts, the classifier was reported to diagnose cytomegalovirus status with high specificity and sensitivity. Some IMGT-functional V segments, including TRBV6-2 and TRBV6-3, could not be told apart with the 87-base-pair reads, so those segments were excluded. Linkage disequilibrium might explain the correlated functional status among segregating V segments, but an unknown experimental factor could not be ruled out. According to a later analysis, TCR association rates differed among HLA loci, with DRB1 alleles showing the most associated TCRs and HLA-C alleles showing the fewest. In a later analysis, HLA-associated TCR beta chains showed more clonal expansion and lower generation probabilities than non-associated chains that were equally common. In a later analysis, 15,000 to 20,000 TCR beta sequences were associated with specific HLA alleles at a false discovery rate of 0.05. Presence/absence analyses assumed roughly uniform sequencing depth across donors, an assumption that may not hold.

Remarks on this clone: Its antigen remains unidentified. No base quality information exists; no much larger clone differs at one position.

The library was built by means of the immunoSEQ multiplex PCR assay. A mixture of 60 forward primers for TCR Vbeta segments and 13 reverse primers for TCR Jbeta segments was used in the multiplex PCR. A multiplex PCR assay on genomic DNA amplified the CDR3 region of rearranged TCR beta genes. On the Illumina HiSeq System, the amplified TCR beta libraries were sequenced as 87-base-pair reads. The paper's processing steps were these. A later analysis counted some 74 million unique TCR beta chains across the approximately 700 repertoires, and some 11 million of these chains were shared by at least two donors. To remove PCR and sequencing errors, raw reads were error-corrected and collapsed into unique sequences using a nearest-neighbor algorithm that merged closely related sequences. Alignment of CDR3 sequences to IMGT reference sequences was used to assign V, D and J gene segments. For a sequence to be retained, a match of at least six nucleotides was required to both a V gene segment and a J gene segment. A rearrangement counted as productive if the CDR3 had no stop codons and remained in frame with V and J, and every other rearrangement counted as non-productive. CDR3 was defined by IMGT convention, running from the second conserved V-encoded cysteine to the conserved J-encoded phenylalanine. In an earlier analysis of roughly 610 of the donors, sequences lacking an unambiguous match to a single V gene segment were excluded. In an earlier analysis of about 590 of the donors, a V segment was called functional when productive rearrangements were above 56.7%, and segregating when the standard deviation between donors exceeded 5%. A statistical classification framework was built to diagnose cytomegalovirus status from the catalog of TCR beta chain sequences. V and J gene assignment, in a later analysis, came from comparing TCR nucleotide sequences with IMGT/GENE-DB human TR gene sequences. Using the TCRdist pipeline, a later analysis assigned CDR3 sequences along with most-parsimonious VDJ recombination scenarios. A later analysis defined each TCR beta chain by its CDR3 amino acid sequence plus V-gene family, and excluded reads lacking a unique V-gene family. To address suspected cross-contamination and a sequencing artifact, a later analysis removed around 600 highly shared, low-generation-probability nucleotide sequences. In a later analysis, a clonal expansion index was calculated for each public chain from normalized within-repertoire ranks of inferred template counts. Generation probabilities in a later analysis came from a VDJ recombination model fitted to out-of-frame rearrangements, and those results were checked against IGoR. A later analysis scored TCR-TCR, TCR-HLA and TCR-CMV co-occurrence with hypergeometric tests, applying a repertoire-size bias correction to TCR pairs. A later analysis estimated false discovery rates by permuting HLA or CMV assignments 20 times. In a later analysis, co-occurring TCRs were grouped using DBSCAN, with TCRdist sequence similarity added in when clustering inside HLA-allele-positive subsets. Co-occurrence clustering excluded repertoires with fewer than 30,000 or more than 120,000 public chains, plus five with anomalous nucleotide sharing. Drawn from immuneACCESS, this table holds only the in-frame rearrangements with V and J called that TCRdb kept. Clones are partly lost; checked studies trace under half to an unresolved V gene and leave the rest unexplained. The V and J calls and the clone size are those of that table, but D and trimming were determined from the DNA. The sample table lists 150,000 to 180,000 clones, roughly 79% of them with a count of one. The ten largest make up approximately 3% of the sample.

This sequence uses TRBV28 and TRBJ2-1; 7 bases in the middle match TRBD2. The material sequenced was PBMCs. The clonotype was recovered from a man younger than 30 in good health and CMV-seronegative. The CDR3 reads CASSLGRVRNEQFF. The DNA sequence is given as TGTGCCAGCAGTTTGGGGAGGGTACGGAATGAGCAGTTCTTC.